The rows below give T cell receptor beta chains drawn from one sample of a study of STAT5B mutations in CD4+ large granular lymphocyte leukemia. Data came from immunoSEQ multiplex PCR; TCRdb stores just in-frame clones and leaves some out. The sample comprises some 35,000 clones, about 91% of which are singletons, and about 0.97% rests with the top ten. The sample taken for sequencing was CD4+ T cells from blood buffy coats. The receptors derive from a human donor in good health. The CDR3 runs from the conserved cysteine through the conserved F or W. A D gene is named only where the DNA matches it firmly. Where a row states a size, it is once, few, many or the class of an expanded clone; other rows omit it.

12	-	TRBV2	TRBJ2-6	-	CASNPGPYPLTF	TGTGCCAGCAACCCGGGACCTTATCCTCTGACTTTC
16	-	TRBV27	TRBJ2-5	TRBD1	CASRPGQGSWSETQYF	TGTGCCAGCAGACCGGGACAGGGGAGTTGGTCGGAGACCCAGTACTTC
17	-	TRBV9	TRBJ2-1	TRBD2	CASSVGLAAEWNNEQFF	TGTGCCAGCAGCGTCGGACTAGCCGCGGAATGGAACAATGAGCAGTTCTTC
15	-	TRBV11-2	TRBJ2-6	-	CASSSYGSKDNVLTF	TGTGCCAGCAGCTCCTACGGGAGTAAAGATAACGTCCTGACTTTC
13	-	TRBV9	TRBJ2-5	-	CASSVTVRETQYF	TGTGCCAGCAGCGTAACGGTCCGGGAGACCCAGTACTTC
14	-	TRBV6-1	TRBJ2-7	TRBD2	CASRSSGNPLEQYF	TGTGCCAGCAGATCCAGCGGGAATCCCCTGGAGCAGTACTTC
15	once	TRBV30	TRBJ1-2	TRBD1	CAWSTGGGIGYGYTF	TGTGCCTGGTCCACAGGGGGTGGGATAGGGTATGGCTACACCTTC
15	-	TRBV4-1	TRBJ1-1	-	CASSPRRRGNTEAFF	TGCGCCAGCAGTCCCCGGAGGAGGGGGAACACTGAAGCTTTCTTT
14	once	TRBV11-1	TRBJ2-3	TRBD2	CASTLWGGEDTQYF	TGTGCCAGCACCCTCTGGGGGGGGGAAGATACGCAGTATTTT
11	-	TRBV20-1	TRBJ2-1	-	CSASREDEQFF	TGCAGTGCTAGTAGGGAGGATGAGCAGTTCTTC
12	-	TRBV7-2	TRBJ2-1	TRBD2	CASSQRAGVLFF	TGTGCCAGCAGCCAAAGAGCGGGAGTCCTGTTCTTC
16	-	TRBV10-3	TRBJ1-5	-	CAISESLASEHQPQHF	TGTGCCATCAGTGAGTCTCTGGCCAGCGAACATCAGCCCCAGCATTTT
18	-	TRBV4-1	TRBJ1-4	TRBD1	CASSQDPPTGGAWEKLFF	TGCGCCAGCAGCCAAGATCCCCCCACAGGGGGCGCGTGGGAAAAACTGTTTTTT
14	-	TRBV27	TRBJ1-6	-	CASSSARRNSPLHF	TGTGCCAGCAGTTCGGCCAGGCGGAATTCACCCCTCCACTTT
14	-	TRBV11-2	TRBJ2-5	-	CASSPRPEGETQYF	TGTGCCAGCAGCCCCCGGCCCGAAGGAGAGACCCAGTACTTC